Listed below are T cell receptor beta chains from one sample, sequenced in a study of cytomegalovirus exposure and HLA in healthy donors. Repertoires were generated with immunoSEQ multiplex PCR, while TCRdb's copy carries only in-frame clones and drops some. The repertoire consists of roughly 82,000 clones, with just under 95% occurring once and the leading ten covering about 0.68%. Sequenced: PBMCs. The source of these receptors is a young man in good health and CMV-seronegative. Each CDR3 is given with its conserved first and last residue. The order of the fields is V gene, CDR3 length, J gene, D gene, clone size, CDR3 DNA, CDR3 protein. The D gene is left open where the match is weak. Some rows mark clone size as missing; the rest say once, few, many or name a class of expanded clone.

TRBV4-1	16	TRBJ1-2	TRBD1	.	TGCGCCAGCAGCCCCCTATTAGAGGGGGCGCGTCGCGGCTACACCTTC	CASSPLLEGARRGYTF
TRBV28	13	TRBJ1-1	TRBD1	.	TGTGCCAGCACCTCGGCAGGGGGCACTGAAGCTTTCTTT	CASTSAGGTEAFF
TRBV2	15	TRBJ1-1	.	.	TGTGCCAGCACCGCAGACAGAAATAGGAACACTGAAGCTTTCTTT	CASTADRNRNTEAFF
TRBV29-1	14	TRBJ2-5	.	.	TGCAGTGTCGCCAGAGGAGGCAGGTCGCAGACCCAGTACTTC	CSVARGGRSQTQYF
TRBV29-1	12	TRBJ2-5	TRBD1	.	TGCAGCGGCACAGGGGAAGGAGAGACCCAGTACTTC	CSGTGEGETQYF
TRBV7-2	17	TRBJ1-5	.	.	TGTGCCAGCAGCCCACCCAGTGGCAGGGGCGGCAATCAGCCCCAGCATTTT	CASSPPSGRGGNQPQHF
TRBV6-1	13	TRBJ1-4	.	.	TGTGCCAGCAGTGAACTACTGAGGGAAAAACTGTTTTTT	CASSELLREKLFF
TRBV10-3	14	TRBJ2-3	.	few	TGTGCCGCTCGACAGGCTCCTAGCACAGATACGCAGTATTTT	CAARQAPSTDTQYF
TRBV25-1	14	TRBJ2-1	.	.	TGTGCCAGCAGTGAATATAGAAGCAATATTGAGCAGTTCTTC	CASSEYRSNIEQFF
TRBV7-8	14	TRBJ1-2	TRBD1	.	TGTGCCAGCAGCTCGGGACAGGGAAGAGATGGCTACACCTTC	CASSSGQGRDGYTF
TRBV4-3	15	TRBJ1-5	.	.	TGCGCCAGCAGACTTACCCGGGGGGGCAATCAGCCCCAGCATTTT	CASRLTRGGNQPQHF
TRBV18	17	TRBJ2-7	TRBD1	.	TGTGCCAGCTCACCAGCGGGACAGGGGGTGACAAACTACGAGCAGTACTTC	CASSPAGQGVTNYEQYF
TRBV4-3	15	TRBJ2-2	.	.	TGCGCCAGCACCTTAGCGTACGGGGACACCGGGGAGCTGTTTTTT	CASTLAYGDTGELFF
TRBV18	15	TRBJ1-6	.	.	TGTGCCAGCTCACCACCGAGTCAATTTAATTCACCCCTCCACTTT	CASSPPSQFNSPLHF
TRBV7-8	15	TRBJ2-7	TRBD2	.	TGTGCCAGCAGCTTAGTAGCGGGAGTTACCTACGAGCAGTACTTC	CASSLVAGVTYEQYF
TRBV11-2	17	TRBJ2-2	TRBD2	.	TGTGCCAGCAGACCCGGGACTAGCGGGAGAAACACCGGGGAGCTGTTTTTT	CASRPGTSGRNTGELFF
TRBV2	15	TRBJ2-2	.	.	TGTGCCAGCAGTGGGAGAGCGGGCCCCACCGGGGAGCTGTTTTTT	CASSGRAGPTGELFF
TRBV7-3	16	TRBJ2-2	TRBD1	.	TGTGCCAGCAGCTCCCCGGGACAGACTAACACCGGGGAGCTGTTTTTT	CASSSPGQTNTGELFF
TRBV4-2	17	TRBJ2-7	TRBD2	.	TGTGCCAGCAGCCAAGCCTCGGGACTAGCAGAAGTCTACGAGCAGTACTTC	CASSQASGLAEVYEQYF
TRBV9	15	TRBJ2-5	TRBD1	.	TGTGCCAGCAGCGAGCCGACAGGGGGATTGGAGACCCAGTACTTC	CASSEPTGGLETQYF
TRBV6-5	15	TRBJ2-5	.	once	TGTGCCAGCAGCGGCGGGGGCTCGTTTGTGGAGACCCAGTACTTC	CASSGGGSFVETQYF
TRBV4-3	15	TRBJ2-1	TRBD1	.	TGCGCCAGCAGCCCTGGACAGGGGGCAATTTTTGAGCAGTTCTTC	CASSPGQGAIFEQFF
TRBV19	14	TRBJ2-7	.	.	TGTGCCAGTAGTATATGGCGGAACTCCTACGAGCAGTACTTC	CASSIWRNSYEQYF
TRBV7-2	13	TRBJ1-1	.	.	TGTGCCAGCAGCTCCCGCGTCAGGGCTGAAGCTTTCTTT	CASSSRVRAEAFF
TRBV6-1	15	TRBJ2-2	.	.	TGTGCCAGCAGTTCGGTAGGGGTCCCCACCGGGGAGCTGTTTTTT	CASSSVGVPTGELFF
TRBV9	19	TRBJ2-1	TRBD2	.	TGTGCCAGCAGCGCTCTAGCGGGAGGGTCCGGCGCCTCCTACAATGAGCAGTTCTTC	CASSALAGGSGASYNEQFF
TRBV7-2	17	TRBJ2-1	TRBD2	.	TGTGCCAGCAGCTTAAGGTTCCTAGCGGGACGTCTACCTGAGCAGTTCTTC	CASSLRFLAGRLPEQFF
TRBV2	17	TRBJ1-3	TRBD1	.	TGTGCCAGCAGTAAGGGGACAGGGGCCCTCTCTGGAAACACCATATATTTT	CASSKGTGALSGNTIYF
TRBV4-3	14	TRBJ1-2	.	.	TGCGCCAGCAGCCAAGAGGGGCTCTACTATGGCTACACCTTC	CASSQEGLYYGYTF
TRBV27	14	TRBJ1-1	.	.	TGTGCCAGCAGTTTGGACCAGGGGAACACTGAAGCTTTCTTT	CASSLDQGNTEAFF
TRBV6-1	14	TRBJ2-3	.	.	TGTGCCAGCAGTGGCCAGCTAGCGACAGATACGCAGTATTTT	CASSGQLATDTQYF
TRBV6-6	15	TRBJ1-4	.	.	TGTGCCAGCAGTGACCAGGCTGCAACTAATGAAAAACTGTTTTTT	CASSDQAATNEKLFF
TRBV19	17	TRBJ2-1	TRBD1	.	TGTGCCAGTAGCCGACGGACAGGGCAGGGGCCATACAATGAGCAGTTCTTC	CASSRRTGQGPYNEQFF
TRBV19	15	TRBJ1-4	.	.	TGTGCCAGTACGTACGGAGGAAGGGAGGGGAAAGGACTGTTTTTT	CASTYGGREGKGLFF
TRBV9	15	TRBJ1-2	.	once	TGTGCCAGCAGCGTGGGAACCGGGGGGCACTATGGCTACACCTTC	CASSVGTGGHYGYTF
TRBV2	13	TRBJ1-1	.	.	TGTGCCAGCGGGGTGGGGGGGAACACTGAAGCTTTCTTT	CASGVGGNTEAFF
TRBV10-3	13	TRBJ1-2	.	.	TGTGCCATCAGTGAGGCAGGAACCTATGGCTACACCTTC	CAISEAGTYGYTF
TRBV10-3	13	TRBJ2-5	.	.	TGTGCCGCCGCTCTGGCGGGCGGGAAGACCCAGTACTTC	CAAALAGGKTQYF
TRBV5-1	14	TRBJ1-2	TRBD1	.	TGCGCCAGCAGCAAGGACAGGGTGGAGTATGGCTACACCTTC	CASSKDRVEYGYTF
TRBV9	16	TRBJ1-1	.	.	TGTGCCAGCAGCGGTGCCGTACAGACCCTGGGCACTGAAGCTTTCTTT	CASSGAVQTLGTEAFF
TRBV30	14	TRBJ1-2	TRBD1	.	TGTGCCTGGAGCGGACAGGGGAAGTCTAGGGGCTACACCTTC	CAWSGQGKSRGYTF